This TCR beta chain was identified during a study of T-cell memory formation after mild COVID-19. The junction had 7 bases not matched to a gene; V was cut back by 5 bases and J by 5 bases. The CDR3 spans 13 residues. CDR1 DFQATT and CDR2 SNEGSKA come from the germline V gene (reference sequence). Broader study findings: There was a balanced CD4/CD8 profile in clones contracting day 15 to 85, and later expanders leaned CD4+.

For this clonotype: The antigen remains unidentified.

The 5'RACE method, run with constant-segment primers, produced TCR alpha and TCR beta cDNA libraries (carrying sample barcodes and UMIs). TCRdb ran MiXCR on the 5' RACE reads and lists one entry per CDR3 protein. The sample consists of around 320,000 distinct CDR3 sequences, 25% to 30% of them appearing once. This chain joins TRBV20-1 and TRBJ2-7; 9 bases agree with TRBD2. This receptor was obtained from an adult woman who had mild COVID-19 (a few samples of this study predate the infection). Cell type and time point are not known. Material: PBMCs or a T cell subset sorted from them (not recorded which). The CDR3 loop is CSAAVAGEDEQYF. The CDR3 nucleotides read TGCAGTGCTGCCGTAGCGGGAGAGGACGAGCAGTACTTC.